This TCR beta chain came from a study of response to subunit inactivated influenza vaccine. Study-wide findings and caveats: Every seasonal influenza vaccination brings in few new T cells, the authors suggested.

This clonotype appeared once. Its antigen is unidentified. The CDR3 carries no conserved terminal phenylalanine or tryptophan, so it likely arises from a read error. From the RT-PCR reads, TCRdb called clonotypes with MiXCR, one entry per CDR3 protein. The table has a few hundred thousand distinct CDR3 sequences, over 9% seen once. The same sample was also studied in work on T cells expressing NK-cell markers. That source reports: For TCR beta, cDNA was produced by 5'RACE template switching with UMIs. An anti-gamma-delta TCR antibody restricted sorting to alpha-beta TCR T cells in several experiments.

The TCR originated in a man aged 45-60 years who received an inactivated influenza vaccine. Sample: PBMCs from blood, taken on the day of vaccination.

Written as DNA, the CDR3 is TGTGCCAGCAGCGTAGGGGGGCTAGCGGGAGGAATTCAAGAGACCCAGTACCTC. Its protein is CASSVGGLAGGIQETQYL. The rearrangement joins TRBV9 to TRBJ2-5, with 11 bases that match TRBD2. The CDR3 loop spans 18 amino acids. CDR1 is SGDLS, CDR2 YYNGEE, per germline. With V trimmed by 0 bases and J by 2 bases, 9 bases remained unmatched.